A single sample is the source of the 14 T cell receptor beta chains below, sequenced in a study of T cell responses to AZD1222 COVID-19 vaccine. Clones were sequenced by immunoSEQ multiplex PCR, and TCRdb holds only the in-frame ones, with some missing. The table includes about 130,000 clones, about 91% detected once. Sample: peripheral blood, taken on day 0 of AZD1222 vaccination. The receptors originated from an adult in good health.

CDR3 sequence reads: CASTQGAGANTGELFF. In DNA, the CDR3 is TGTGCCAGCACCCAGGGGGCGGGAGCGAACACCGGGGAGCTGTTTTTT. The chain is built from TRBV2 and TRBJ2-2, with D maybe TRBD1 (8 bases). The CDR3 is made up of 16 amino acids. Germline lookup yields CDR1 SNHLY and CDR2 FYNNEI. V was pared by 7 bases and J by 0 bases, with 15 bases between.

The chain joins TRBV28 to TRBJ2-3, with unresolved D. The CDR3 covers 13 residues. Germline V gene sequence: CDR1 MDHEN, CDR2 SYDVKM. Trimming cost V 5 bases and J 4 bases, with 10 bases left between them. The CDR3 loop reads CASSQRPPDTQYF. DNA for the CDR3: TGTGCCAGCAGTCAAAGGCCCCCAGATACGCAGTATTTT.

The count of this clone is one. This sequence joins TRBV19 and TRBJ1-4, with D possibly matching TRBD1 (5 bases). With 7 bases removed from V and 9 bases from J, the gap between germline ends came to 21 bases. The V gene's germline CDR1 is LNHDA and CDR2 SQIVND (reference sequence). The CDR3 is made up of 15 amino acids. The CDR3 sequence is CASTRPRDGGKKLFF. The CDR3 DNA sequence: TGTGCCAGTACACGGCCCCGGGACGGTGGGAAAAAACTGTTTTTT.

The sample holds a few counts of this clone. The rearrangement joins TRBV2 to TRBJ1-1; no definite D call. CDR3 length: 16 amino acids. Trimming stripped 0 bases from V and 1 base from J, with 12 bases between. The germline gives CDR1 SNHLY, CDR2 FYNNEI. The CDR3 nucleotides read TGTGCCAGCAGTGAAGCATGGACCTCTCCGAACACTGAAGCTTTCTTT. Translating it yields CASSEAWTSPNTEAFF. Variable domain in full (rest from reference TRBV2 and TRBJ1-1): EPEVTQTPSHQVTQMGQEVILRCVPISNHLYFYWYRQILGQKVEFLVSFYNNEISEKSEIFDDQFSVERPDGSNFTLKIRSTKLEDSAMYFCASSEAWTSPNTEAFFGQGTRLTVV.

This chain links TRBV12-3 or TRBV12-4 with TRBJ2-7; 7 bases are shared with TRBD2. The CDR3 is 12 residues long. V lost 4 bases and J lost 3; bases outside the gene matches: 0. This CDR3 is CASSWGGYEQYF. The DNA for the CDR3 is TGTGCCAGCAGTTGGGGGGGCTACGAGCAGTACTTC.

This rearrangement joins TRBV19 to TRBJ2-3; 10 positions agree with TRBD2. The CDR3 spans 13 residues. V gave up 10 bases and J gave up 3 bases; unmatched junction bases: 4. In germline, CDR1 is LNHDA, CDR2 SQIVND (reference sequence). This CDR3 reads CATSSGGTDTQYF. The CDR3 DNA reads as TGTGCCACCTCTAGCGGGGGTACAGATACGCAGTATTTT.

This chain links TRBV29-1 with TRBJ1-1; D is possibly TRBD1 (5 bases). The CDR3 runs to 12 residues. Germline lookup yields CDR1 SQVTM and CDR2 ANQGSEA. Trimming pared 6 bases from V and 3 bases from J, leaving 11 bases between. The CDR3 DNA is TGCAGCGTCCATACGGGGGACACTGAAGCTTTCTTT. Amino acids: CSVHTGDTEAFF.

The CDR3 loop reads CASSFVPGNTIYF. In DNA, the CDR3 is TGTGCCAGCAGCTTCGTCCCTGGAAACACCATATATTTT. The rearrangement joins TRBV7-9 to TRBJ1-3; D not resolved. This CDR3 is 13 amino acids long. V lost 3 bases and J 2 bases, leaving 5 bases between the germline ends. In germline, CDR1 is SEHNR, CDR2 FQNEAQ (reference sequence).

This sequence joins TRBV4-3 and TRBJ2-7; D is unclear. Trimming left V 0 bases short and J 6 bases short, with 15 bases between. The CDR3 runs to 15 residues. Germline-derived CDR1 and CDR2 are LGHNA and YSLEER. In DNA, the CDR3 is TGCGCCAGCAGCCAAGATGGCACAGACCGGTCCGAGCAGTACTTC. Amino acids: CASSQDGTDRSEQYF.

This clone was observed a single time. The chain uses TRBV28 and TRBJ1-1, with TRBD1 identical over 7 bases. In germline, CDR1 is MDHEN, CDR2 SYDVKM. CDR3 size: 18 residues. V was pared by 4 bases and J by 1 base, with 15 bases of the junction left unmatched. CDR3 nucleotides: TGTGCCAGCAGTTCGTACCCTTCTTACAGGGGAAAGAACACTGAAGCTTTCTTT. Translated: CASSSYPSYRGKNTEAFF.

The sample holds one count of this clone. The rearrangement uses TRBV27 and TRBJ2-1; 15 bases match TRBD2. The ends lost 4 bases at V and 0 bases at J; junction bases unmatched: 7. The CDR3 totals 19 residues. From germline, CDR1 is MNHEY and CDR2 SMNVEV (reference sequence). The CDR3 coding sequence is TGTGCCAGCAGTTCTCCGGGACTAGCGGGGGGTAGCTCCTACAATGAGCAGTTCTTC. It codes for CASSSPGLAGGSSYNEQFF.

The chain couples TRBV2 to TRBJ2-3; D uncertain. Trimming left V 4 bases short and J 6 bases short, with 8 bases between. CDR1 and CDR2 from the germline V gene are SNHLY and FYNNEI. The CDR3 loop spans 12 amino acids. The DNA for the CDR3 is TGTGCCAGCAGTGGCTCTGTGGATACGCAGTATTTT. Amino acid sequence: CASSGSVDTQYF.

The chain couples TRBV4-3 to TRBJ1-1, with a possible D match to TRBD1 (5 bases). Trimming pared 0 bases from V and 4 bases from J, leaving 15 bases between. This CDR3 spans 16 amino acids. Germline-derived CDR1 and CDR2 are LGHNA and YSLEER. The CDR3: CASSQDIERDLTEAFF. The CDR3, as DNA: TGCGCCAGCAGCCAAGATATTGAAAGGGACCTCACTGAAGCTTTCTTT.

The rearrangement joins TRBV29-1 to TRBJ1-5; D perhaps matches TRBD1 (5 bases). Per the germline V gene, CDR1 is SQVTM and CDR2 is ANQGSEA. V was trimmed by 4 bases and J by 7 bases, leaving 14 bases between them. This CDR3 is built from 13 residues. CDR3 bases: TGCAGCGTTGCTGGTCCCAGGGCACAGCCCCAGCATTTT. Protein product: CSVAGPRAQPQHF.